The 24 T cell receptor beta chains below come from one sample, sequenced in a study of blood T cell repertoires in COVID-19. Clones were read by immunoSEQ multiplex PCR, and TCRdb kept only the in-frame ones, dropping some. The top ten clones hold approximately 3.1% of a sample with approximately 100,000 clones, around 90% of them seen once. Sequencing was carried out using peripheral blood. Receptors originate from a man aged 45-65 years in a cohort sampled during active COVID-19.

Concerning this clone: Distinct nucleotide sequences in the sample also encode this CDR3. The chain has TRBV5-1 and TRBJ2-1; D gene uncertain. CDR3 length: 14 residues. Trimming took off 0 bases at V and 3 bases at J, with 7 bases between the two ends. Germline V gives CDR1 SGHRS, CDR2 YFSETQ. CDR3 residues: CASSLGAGYNEQFF. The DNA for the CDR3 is TGCGCCAGCAGCTTGGGGGCAGGCTACAATGAGCAGTTCTTC.

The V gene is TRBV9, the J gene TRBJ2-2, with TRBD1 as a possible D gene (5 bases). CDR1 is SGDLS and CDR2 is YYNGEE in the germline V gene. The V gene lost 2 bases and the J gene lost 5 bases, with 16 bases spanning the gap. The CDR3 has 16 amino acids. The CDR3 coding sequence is TGTGCCAGCAGCGTGGGGCAGAACCCTCGGACCGGGGAGCTGTTTTTT. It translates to CASSVGQNPRTGELFF.

The CDR3 nucleotides are TGTGCCACGGTACGCAACGGGGAGCAGTACGTC. Translation: CATVRNGEQYV. The V gene is TRBV27, the J gene TRBJ2-7; no clear D gene. Germline V lookup: CDR1 MNHEY, CDR2 SMNVEV (reference sequence). CDR3 length: 11 amino acids. Trimming shortened V by 10 bases and J by 7 bases, and 14 bases separated the two germline ends.

The CDR3 region has the DNA TGTGCCAGCAGGCGCCGCAGGGGGACTAATGAAAAACTGTTTTTT. This sequence encodes CASRRRRGTNEKLFF. The gene calls are TRBV6-5 and TRBJ1-4; 7 bases map to TRBD1. Germline CDR1 reads MNHEY; CDR2 reads SVGAGI. V dropped 6 bases and J dropped 2; count of bases not matched to a gene: 6. This CDR3 is 15 amino acids long.

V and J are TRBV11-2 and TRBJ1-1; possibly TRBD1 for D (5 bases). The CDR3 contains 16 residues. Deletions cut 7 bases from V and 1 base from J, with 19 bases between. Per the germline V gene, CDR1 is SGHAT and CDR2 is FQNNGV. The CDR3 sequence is CASTTPAGRTNTEAFF. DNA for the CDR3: TGTGCCAGCACCACACCAGCAGGGAGGACGAACACTGAAGCTTTCTTT.

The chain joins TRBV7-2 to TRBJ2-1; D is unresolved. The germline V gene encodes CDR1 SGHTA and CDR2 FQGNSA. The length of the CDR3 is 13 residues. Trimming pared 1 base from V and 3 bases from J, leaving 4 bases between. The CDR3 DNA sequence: TGTGCCAGCAGCTTAGGCAGCTACAATGAGCAGTTCTTC. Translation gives CASSLGSYNEQFF.

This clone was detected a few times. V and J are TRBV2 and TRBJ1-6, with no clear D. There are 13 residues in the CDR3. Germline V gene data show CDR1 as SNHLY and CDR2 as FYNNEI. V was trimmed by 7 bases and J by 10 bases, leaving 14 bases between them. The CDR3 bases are TGTGCCAGCAACACGGGTGAGAGCTCACCCCTCCACTTT. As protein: CASNTGESSPLHF. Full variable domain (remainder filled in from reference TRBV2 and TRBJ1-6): EPEVTQTPSHQVTQMGQEVILRCVPISNHLYFYWYRQILGQKVEFLVSFYNNEISEKSEIFDDQFSVERPDGSNFTLKIRSTKLEDSAMYFCASNTGESSPLHFGNGTRLTVT.

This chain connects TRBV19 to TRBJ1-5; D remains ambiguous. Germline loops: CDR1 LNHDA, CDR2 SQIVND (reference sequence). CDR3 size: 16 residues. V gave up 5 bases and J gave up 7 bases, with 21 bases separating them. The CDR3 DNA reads TGTGCCAGTAGTGAGGCCTCGAAGCCGACGGGACAGCCCCAGCATTTT. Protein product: CASSEASKPTGQPQHF.

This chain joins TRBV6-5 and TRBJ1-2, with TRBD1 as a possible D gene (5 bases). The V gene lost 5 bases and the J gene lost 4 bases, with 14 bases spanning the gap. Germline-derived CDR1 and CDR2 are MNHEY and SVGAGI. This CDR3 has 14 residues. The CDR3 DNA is TGTGCCAGCAGTAACGGACACTTTGGCTATGGCTACACCTTC. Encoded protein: CASSNGHFGYGYTF.

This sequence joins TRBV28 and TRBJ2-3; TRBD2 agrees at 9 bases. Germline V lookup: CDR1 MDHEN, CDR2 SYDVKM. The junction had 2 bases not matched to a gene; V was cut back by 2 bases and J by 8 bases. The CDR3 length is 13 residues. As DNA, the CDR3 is TGTGCCAGCAGTTTAGTAGCGGGGGTTACGCAGTATTTT. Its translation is CASSLVAGVTQYF.

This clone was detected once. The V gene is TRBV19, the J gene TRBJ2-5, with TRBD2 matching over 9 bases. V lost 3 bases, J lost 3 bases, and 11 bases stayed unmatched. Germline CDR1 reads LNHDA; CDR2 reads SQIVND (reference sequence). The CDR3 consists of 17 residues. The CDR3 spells CASSMISGGYQKETQYF. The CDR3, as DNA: TGTGCCAGTAGTATGATTAGCGGGGGTTATCAAAAAGAGACCCAGTACTTC.

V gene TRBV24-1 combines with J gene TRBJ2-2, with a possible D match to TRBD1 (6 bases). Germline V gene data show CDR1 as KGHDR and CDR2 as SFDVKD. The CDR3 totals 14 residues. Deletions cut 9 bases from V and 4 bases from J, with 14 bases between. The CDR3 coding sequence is TGTGCCACCCAGGTGGGGGCCGGCACCGGGGAGCTGTTTTTT. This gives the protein CATQVGAGTGELFF.

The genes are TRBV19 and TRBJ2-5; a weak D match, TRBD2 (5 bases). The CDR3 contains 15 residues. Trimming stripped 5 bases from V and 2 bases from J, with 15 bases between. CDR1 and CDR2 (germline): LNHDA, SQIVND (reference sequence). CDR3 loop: CASSYGLVPQETQYF. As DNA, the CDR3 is TGTGCCAGTAGTTATGGACTCGTTCCACAAGAGACCCAGTACTTC.

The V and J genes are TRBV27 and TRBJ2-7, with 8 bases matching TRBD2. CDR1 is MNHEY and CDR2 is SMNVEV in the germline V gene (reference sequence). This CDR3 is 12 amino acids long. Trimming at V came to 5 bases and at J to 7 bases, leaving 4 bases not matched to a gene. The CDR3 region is CASSHRGGEQYF. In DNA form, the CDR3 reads TGTGCCAGCAGTCATCGGGGGGGAGAGCAGTACTTC.

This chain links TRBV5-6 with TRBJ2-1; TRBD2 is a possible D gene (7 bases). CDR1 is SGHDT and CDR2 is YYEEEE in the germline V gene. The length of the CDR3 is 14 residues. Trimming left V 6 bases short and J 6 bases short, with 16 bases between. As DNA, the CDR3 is TGTGCCAGCACCCCCGGTGGGGGGGCCAATGAGCAGTTCTTC. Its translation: CASTPGGGANEQFF.

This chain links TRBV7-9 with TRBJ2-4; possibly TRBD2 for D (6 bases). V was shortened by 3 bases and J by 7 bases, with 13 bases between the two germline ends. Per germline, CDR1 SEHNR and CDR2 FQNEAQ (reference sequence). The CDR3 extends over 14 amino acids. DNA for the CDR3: TGTGCCAGCAGCTTGGAGGGTCCCCCCAACATTCAGTACTTC. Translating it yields CASSLEGPPNIQYF.

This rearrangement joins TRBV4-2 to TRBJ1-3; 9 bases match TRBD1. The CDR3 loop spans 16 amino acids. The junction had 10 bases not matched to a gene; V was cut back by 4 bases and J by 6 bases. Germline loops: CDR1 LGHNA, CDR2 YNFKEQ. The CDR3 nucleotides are TGTGCCAGCAGCCCCGGTTTGGGACAGGGCGAAAACACCATATATTTT. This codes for CASSPGLGQGENTIYF.

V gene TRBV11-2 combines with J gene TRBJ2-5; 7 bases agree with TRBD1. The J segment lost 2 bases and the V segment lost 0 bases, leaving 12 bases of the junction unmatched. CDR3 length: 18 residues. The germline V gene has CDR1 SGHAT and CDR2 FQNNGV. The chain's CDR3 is CASSLDLTDRFLQETQYF. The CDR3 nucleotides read TGTGCCAGCAGCTTAGATCTCACGGACAGGTTCTTACAAGAGACCCAGTACTTC.

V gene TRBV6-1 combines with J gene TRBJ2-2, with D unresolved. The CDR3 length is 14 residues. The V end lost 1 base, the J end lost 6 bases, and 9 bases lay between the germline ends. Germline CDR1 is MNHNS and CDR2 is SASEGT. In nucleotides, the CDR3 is TGTGCCAGCAGTGAAGTTAAACCGGCCGGGGAGCTGTTTTTT. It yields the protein CASSEVKPAGELFF.

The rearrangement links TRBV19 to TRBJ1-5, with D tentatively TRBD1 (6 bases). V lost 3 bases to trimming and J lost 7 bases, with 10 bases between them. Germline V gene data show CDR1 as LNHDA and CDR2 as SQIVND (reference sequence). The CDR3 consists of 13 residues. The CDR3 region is CASSISGGQPQHF. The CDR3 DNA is TGTGCCAGTAGTATCTCTGGGGGCCAGCCCCAGCATTTT.

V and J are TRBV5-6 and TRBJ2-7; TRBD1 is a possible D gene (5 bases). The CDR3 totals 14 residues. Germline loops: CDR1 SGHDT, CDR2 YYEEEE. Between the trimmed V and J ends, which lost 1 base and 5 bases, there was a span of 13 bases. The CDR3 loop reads CASSLYTGRDEQYF. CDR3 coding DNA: TGTGCCAGCAGCTTGTATACAGGACGGGACGAGCAGTACTTC. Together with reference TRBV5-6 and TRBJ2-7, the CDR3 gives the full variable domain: DAGVTQSPTHLIKTRGQQVTLRCSPKSGHDTVSWYQQALGQGPQFIFQYYEEEERQRGNFPDRFSGHQFPNYSSELNVNALLLGDSALYLCASSLYTGRDEQYFGPGTRLTVT.

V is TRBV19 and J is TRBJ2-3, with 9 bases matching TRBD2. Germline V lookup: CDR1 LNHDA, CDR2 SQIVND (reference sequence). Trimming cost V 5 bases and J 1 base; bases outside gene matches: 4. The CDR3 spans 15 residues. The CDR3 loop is CASSPSGAGTDTQYF. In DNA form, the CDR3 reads TGTGCCAGTAGTCCTAGCGGGGCCGGCACAGATACGCAGTATTTT.

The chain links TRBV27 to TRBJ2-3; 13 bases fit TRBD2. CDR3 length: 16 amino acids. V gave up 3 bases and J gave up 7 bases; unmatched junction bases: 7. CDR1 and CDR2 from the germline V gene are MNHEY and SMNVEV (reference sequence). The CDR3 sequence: CASSFRTSGGSNTQYF. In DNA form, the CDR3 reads TGTGCCAGCAGTTTCCGGACTAGCGGGGGTTCAAATACGCAGTATTTT.

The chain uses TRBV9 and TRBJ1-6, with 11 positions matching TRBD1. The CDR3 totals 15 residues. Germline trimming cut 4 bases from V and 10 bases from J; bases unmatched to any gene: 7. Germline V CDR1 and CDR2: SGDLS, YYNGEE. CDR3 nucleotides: TGTGCCAGCAGCCCTCAGGGACAGGGGGTCTCACCCCTCCACTTT. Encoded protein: CASSPQGQGVSPLHF.